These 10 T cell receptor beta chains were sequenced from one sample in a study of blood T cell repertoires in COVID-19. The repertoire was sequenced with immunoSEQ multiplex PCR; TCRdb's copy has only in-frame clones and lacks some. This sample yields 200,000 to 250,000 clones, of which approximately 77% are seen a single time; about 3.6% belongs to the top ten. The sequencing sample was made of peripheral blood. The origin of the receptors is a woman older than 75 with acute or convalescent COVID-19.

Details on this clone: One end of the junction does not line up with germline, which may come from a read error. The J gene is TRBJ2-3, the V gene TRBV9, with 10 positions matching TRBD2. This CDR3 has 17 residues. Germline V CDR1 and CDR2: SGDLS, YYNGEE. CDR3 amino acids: CASSADLSGGGTNTQYF. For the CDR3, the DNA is TGTGCCAGCAGCGCGGACTTGAGCGGGGGGGGCACAAATACGCAGTATTTT.

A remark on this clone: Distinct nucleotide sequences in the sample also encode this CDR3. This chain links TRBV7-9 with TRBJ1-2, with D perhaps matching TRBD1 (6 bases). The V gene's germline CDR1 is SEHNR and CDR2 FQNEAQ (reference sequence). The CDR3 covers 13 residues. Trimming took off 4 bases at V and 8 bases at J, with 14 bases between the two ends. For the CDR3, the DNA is TGTGCCAGCAGCTCGAGGGGGTCTGGAGGCTACACCTTC. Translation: CASSSRGSGGYTF. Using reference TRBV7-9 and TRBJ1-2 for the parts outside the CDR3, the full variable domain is DTGVSQNPRHKITKRGQNVTFRCDPISEHNRLYWYRQTLGQGPEFLTYFQNEAQLEKSRLLSDRFSAERPKGSFSTLEIQRTEQGDSAMYLCASSSRGSGGYTFGSGTRLTVV.

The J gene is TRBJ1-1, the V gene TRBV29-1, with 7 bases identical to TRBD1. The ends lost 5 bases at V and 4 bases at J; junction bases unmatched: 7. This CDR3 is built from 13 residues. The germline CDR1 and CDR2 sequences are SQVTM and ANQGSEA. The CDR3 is CSVKGQLITEAFF. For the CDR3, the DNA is TGCAGCGTTAAGGGACAGCTCATCACTGAAGCTTTCTTT.

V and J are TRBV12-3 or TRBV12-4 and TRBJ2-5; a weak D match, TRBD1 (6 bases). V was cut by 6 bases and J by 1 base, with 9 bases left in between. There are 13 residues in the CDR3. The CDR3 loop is CASSDRTQETQYF. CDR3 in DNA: TGTGCCAGCAGCGACAGGACCCAAGAGACCCAGTACTTC.

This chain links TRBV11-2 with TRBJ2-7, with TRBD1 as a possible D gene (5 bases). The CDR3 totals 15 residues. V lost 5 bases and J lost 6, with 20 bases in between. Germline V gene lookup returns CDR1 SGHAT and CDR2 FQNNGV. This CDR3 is CASSPRSGFGFEQYF. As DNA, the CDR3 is TGTGCCAGCAGCCCTAGGTCAGGGTTTGGCTTCGAGCAGTACTTC.

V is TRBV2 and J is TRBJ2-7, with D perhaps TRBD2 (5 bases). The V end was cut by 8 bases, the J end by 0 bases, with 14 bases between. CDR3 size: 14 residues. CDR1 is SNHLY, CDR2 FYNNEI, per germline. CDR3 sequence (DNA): TGTGCCAGCCTCTTGGACTCAATCTCCTACGAGCAGTACTTC. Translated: CASLLDSISYEQYF. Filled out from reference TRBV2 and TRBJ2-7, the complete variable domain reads EPEVTQTPSHQVTQMGQEVILRCVPISNHLYFYWYRQILGQKVEFLVSFYNNEISEKSEIFDDQFSVERPDGSNFTLKIRSTKLEDSAMYFCASLLDSISYEQYFGPGTRLTVT.

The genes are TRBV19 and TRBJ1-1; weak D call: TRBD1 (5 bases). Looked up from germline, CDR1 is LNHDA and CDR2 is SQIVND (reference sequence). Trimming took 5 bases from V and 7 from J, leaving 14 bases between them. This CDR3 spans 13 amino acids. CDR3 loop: CASSPGREGEAFF. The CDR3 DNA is TGTGCCAGTAGTCCCGGCAGGGAGGGTGAAGCTTTCTTT.

CDR3 sequence reads: CASSSTLRGGETQYF. CDR3 coding DNA: TGTGCCAGCAGCTCGACCCTCCGGGGGGGAGAGACCCAGTACTTC. The V and J genes are TRBV7-9 and TRBJ2-5; 8 bases align to TRBD2. Germline V CDR1 and CDR2: SEHNR, FQNEAQ (reference sequence). The V gene end was trimmed by 4 bases and the J gene end by 4 bases; junction bases not matched to a gene: 8. This CDR3 comprises 15 residues. Full variable domain (outside the CDR3, taken from reference TRBV7-9 and TRBJ2-5): DTGVSQNPRHKITKRGQNVTFRCDPISEHNRLYWYRQTLGQGPEFLTYFQNEAQLEKSRLLSDRFSAERPKGSFSTLEIQRTEQGDSAMYLCASSSTLRGGETQYFGPGTRLLVL.

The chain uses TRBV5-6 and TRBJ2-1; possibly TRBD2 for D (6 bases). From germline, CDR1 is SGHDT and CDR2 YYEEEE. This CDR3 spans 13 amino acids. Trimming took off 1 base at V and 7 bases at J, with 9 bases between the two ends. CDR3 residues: CASSLPAGNEQFF. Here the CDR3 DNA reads TGTGCCAGCAGCTTGCCTGCGGGGAATGAGCAGTTCTTC.

CDR3 residues: CASSVDRATNSPLHF. The CDR3 DNA follows: TGTGCCAGCAGCGTCGACAGGGCCACAAATTCACCCCTCCACTTT. This chain uses TRBV9 with TRBJ1-6, with TRBD1 matching over 7 bases. After removal of 2 bases from V and 7 bases from J, the junction contained 6 bases not matched to a gene. The germline V gene has CDR1 SGDLS and CDR2 YYNGEE. This CDR3 is built from 15 residues.